This T cell receptor (beta chain) was recovered during a study of shared clonotypes between healthy human individuals. Study-wide background: Sampling drew on donors who were a couple of women and a few men aged 18 to 49. CD4 naive cells filled three plates per donor, CD4 memory three, CD8 naive two and CD8 memory one.

This clone has a handful of counts. Its cognate antigen is unknown. Findings of the study overall: In a handful of donors, around 5% of naive CD4 clonotypes appeared in common.

Assay runs were performed at deep level. Profiled with immunoSEQ multiplex PCR; TCRdb holds only in-frame clones, not every one. The table shows roughly 2.5 million clones, with around 90% occurring only once. The source of this sequence is a man younger than 30 in good health. Material: naive CD4+ T cells sorted from blood. Stated subset: CD45RA+ positively selected.

The CDR3 DNA follows: TGTGCCAGTACCCCCTCAGAGGGAAAGGGAAAACTGTTTTTT. Its protein is CASTPSEGKGKLFF. V usage is TRBV19 and J usage is TRBJ1-4; D unresolved. Germline V lookup: CDR1 LNHDA, CDR2 SQIVND (reference sequence). Trimming stripped 7 bases from V and 10 bases from J, with 19 bases between. CDR3 length: 14 amino acids.